A single sample is the source of the 26 T cell receptor beta chains below, sequenced in a study of personalized T cell therapy for brain tumors. The template for sequencing was RNA taken from the peptide-stimulated T cells. Data came from immunoSEQ multiplex PCR; TCRdb stores just in-frame clones and leaves some out. Of some 1,800 clones detected, roughly 20% appear once; the ten largest clones hold just under 45%. No antigen is known for these receptors. Source material: a T cell product expanded with peptides in culture. These TCRs come from a human donor with medulloblastoma.

This clone was picked up many times. The V gene is TRBV14, the J gene TRBJ1-5; D call uncertain. The V gene's germline CDR1 is SGHDN and CDR2 FVKESK. Trimming took 1 base from V and 2 from J, leaving 15 bases between them. This CDR3 contains 17 residues. The CDR3 bases are TGTGCCAGCAGCCAAGTAGTCGAGGGTACGGGCAATCAGCCCCAGCATTTT. Residues: CASSQVVEGTGNQPQHF.

This clone qualifies as medium-sized. J is TRBJ2-7 and V is TRBV3-1 (or the pseudogene TRBV3-2); unclear D gene. CDR1 and CDR2 from the germline V gene are LGHDT and YNNKEL (reference sequence). The CDR3 totals 15 residues. Between the trimmed V and J ends, which lost 3 bases and 2 bases, there was a span of 14 bases. In DNA form, the CDR3 reads TGTGCCAGCAGCCACCCGTTCCCAGACCCCTACGAGCAGTACTTC. It specifies CASSHPFPDPYEQYF.

This clone rates as medium-sized (0.01 to 0.1%). The rearrangement joins TRBV24-1 to TRBJ2-1; 11 positions agree with TRBD1. This CDR3 has 15 residues. Per the germline V gene, CDR1 is KGHDR and CDR2 is SFDVKD. J lost 6 bases, V lost 5 bases, and 5 bases had no gene match. The CDR3 sequence: CATSVWGTGGNEQFF. The CDR3, as DNA: TGTGCCACCAGTGTTTGGGGGACAGGGGGCAATGAGCAGTTCTTC.

By its share, this clone is medium-sized (0.01 to 0.1%). Other DNA sequences from this sample encode an identical CDR3 as well. The rearrangement links TRBV3-1 (or the pseudogene TRBV3-2) to TRBJ1-5, with 11 bases that match TRBD1. V was pared by 4 bases and J by 5 bases, with 4 bases of the junction left unmatched. The CDR3 spans 15 residues. The germline V gene has CDR1 LGHDT and CDR2 YNNKEL (reference sequence). The CDR3 loop reads CASSLGQGGDQPQHF. The CDR3 region has the DNA TGTGCCAGCAGCCTGGGACAGGGGGGGGATCAGCCCCAGCATTTT.

This clone turned up a few times. The chain uses TRBV29-1 and TRBJ2-4; the match to TRBD2 covers 8 bases. This CDR3 is built from 12 residues. The trim removed 7 bases at V and 7 bases at J, leaving 6 bases unmatched. Germline V gene sequence: CDR1 SQVTM, CDR2 ANQGSEA. The CDR3, as DNA: TGCAGCGCGGTACCGGGGGGGAACATTCAGTACTTC. It yields the protein CSAVPGGNIQYF.

The sample holds a few counts of this clone. The CDR3 DNA reads TGCGTCCATGGGGGGGTCTCCTACGAGCAGTACTTC. Translating it yields CVHGGVSYEQYF. This chain uses TRBV29-1 with TRBJ2-7; 7 bases align to TRBD2. The CDR3 extends over 12 amino acids. Per germline, CDR1 SQVTM and CDR2 ANQGSEA.

The V call is TRBV28, the J call TRBJ1-2; 7 nucleotides line up with TRBD1. The V segment lost 6 bases and the J segment 2 bases; nucleotides outside the gene matches: 3. Per germline, CDR1 MDHEN and CDR2 SYDVKM. The CDR3 sequence is 13 residues long. The DNA for the CDR3 is TGTGCCAGCAGCCCGGGACAGAACTATGGCTACACCTTC. Residues: CASSPGQNYGYTF.

The chain carries TRBV9 and TRBJ1-6, with D possibly matching TRBD1 (5 bases). Trimming took 4 bases from V and 1 from J, leaving 9 bases between them. There are 15 residues in the CDR3. CDR1 and CDR2 (germline): SGDLS, YYNGEE. The chain's CDR3 is CASSLRASYNSPLHF. CDR3 in DNA: TGTGCCAGCAGCCTCAGGGCGTCCTATAATTCACCCCTCCACTTT.

This clone was detected many times. The chain recombines TRBV4-1 with TRBJ1-5; D is possibly TRBD1 (6 bases). Trimming took 1 base from V and 3 from J, leaving 16 bases between them. The germline V gene has CDR1 MGHRA and CDR2 YSYEKL. This CDR3 region has 17 residues. The CDR3 reads CASSQGPTGLVNQPQHF. CDR3 DNA sequence: TGCGCCAGCAGCCAAGGTCCCACAGGGTTGGTCAATCAGCCCCAGCATTTT.

The DNA of the CDR3 is TGTGCCAGCAGCACGGCGCCATTCTCCTACAATGAGCAGTTCTTC. Protein sequence: CASSTAPFSYNEQFF. This chain joins TRBV5-5 and TRBJ2-1, with D unclear. Per germline, CDR1 SGHKS and CDR2 YYEKEE (reference sequence). V lost 4 bases to trimming and J lost 0 bases, with 11 bases between them. The CDR3 is made up of 15 amino acids.

In this sample, this clone turned up many times. This chain joins TRBV27 and TRBJ2-7; a weak D match, TRBD2 (6 bases). In germline, CDR1 is MNHEY, CDR2 SMNVEV (reference sequence). This CDR3 region has 15 residues. The V end was cut by 3 bases, the J end by 3 bases, with 15 bases between. CDR3 nucleotide sequence: TGTGCCAGCAGTTTCGGGCTAGCGAACATCTACGAGCAGTACTTC. Amino acids: CASSFGLANIYEQYF.

This clone is judged hyperexpanded. The chain uses TRBV18 and TRBJ1-4, with no clear D. This CDR3 region has 17 residues. Germline V gene data show CDR1 as KGHSH and CDR2 as LQKENI. Trimming cost V 2 bases and J 5 bases, with 18 bases left between them. The CDR3 coding sequence is TGTGCCAGCTCACCAACACTTCGCGACGGCATAAATGAAAAACTGTTTTTT. This translates into CASSPTLRDGINEKLFF.

This clone has only a few counts. The rearrangement joins TRBV5-4 to TRBJ2-3; D not resolved. With 3 bases removed from V and 3 bases from J, the gap between germline ends came to 8 bases. The germline gives CDR1 SGHNT, CDR2 YYREEE (reference sequence). CDR3 length equals 13 residues. The CDR3 is CASSSDLTDTQYF. In DNA, the CDR3 is TGTGCCAGCAGCTCAGACTTAACAGATACGCAGTATTTT.

This clone is categorized as medium-sized. CDR3 sequence: CASSQGWDGMSTEAFF. CDR3 nucleotides: TGCGCCAGCAGCCAAGGCTGGGACGGTATGTCGACTGAAGCTTTCTTT. The V call is TRBV4-1, the J call TRBJ1-1, with D possibly being TRBD1 (5 bases). Germline assignment: CDR1 MGHRA and CDR2 YSYEKL. V lost 1 base to trimming and J lost 5 bases, with 17 bases between them. The CDR3 runs to 16 residues.

The CDR3 DNA reads as TGTGCAAGTCGCTTAGCCGCAGGTTTGGGGACGGCTACCTACGAGCAGTACTTC. This translates into CASRLAAGLGTATYEQYF. The chain combines TRBV12-2 with TRBJ2-7. TRBV12-2 is tagged as a pseudogene. The CDR3 loop spans 18 amino acids.

This clone was recorded at least ten times. The CDR3 protein is CASSEEEGTEAFF. The CDR3, as DNA: TGTGCCAGCAGTGAGGAGGAAGGCACTGAAGCTTTCTTT. The V call is TRBV2, the J call TRBJ1-1, with no clear D. The CDR3 is made up of 13 amino acids. In germline, CDR1 is SNHLY, CDR2 FYNNEI. V dropped 3 bases and J dropped 4 bases, with 9 bases sitting between them.

This clone was observed a handful of times. The chain employs TRBV10-3 and TRBJ2-5; TRBD1 matches 8 bases. Germline lookup yields CDR1 ENHRY and CDR2 SYGVKD. CDR3 length equals 14 residues. V lost 10 bases to trimming and J lost 1 base; unmatched junction nucleotides: 8. CDR3 loop: CASGTGGGQETQYF. The CDR3, as DNA: TGTGCCAGTGGGACAGGTGGGGGCCAAGAGACCCAGTACTTC.

This clone was observed many times. DNA for the CDR3: TGTGCAATCGGGACTTTTTACGAGCAGTACTTC. Translated: CAIGTFYEQYF. V usage is TRBV30 and J usage is TRBJ2-7, with a weak D call TRBD2 (6 bases). Germline V gene data show CDR1 as GTSNPN and CDR2 as SVGIG (reference sequence). CDR3 size: 11 residues.

By share of the sample, this clone is medium-sized. This CDR3 reads CASSFTLGESEQYF. CDR3 bases: TGTGCCAGCAGCTTCACGCTCGGGGAAAGCGAGCAGTACTTC. This chain joins TRBV7-9 and TRBJ2-7; possible D gene TRBD2, 5 bases. V was pared by 3 bases and J by 6 bases, with 15 bases between. Germline V gene lookup returns CDR1 SEHNR and CDR2 FQNEAQ (reference sequence). The CDR3 consists of 14 residues.

The chain carries TRBV13 and TRBJ1-1, with TRBD1 identical over 9 bases. This CDR3 spans 19 amino acids. Germline V gives CDR1 PRHDT, CDR2 FYEKMQ (reference sequence). Trimming took 3 bases from V and 3 from J; bases not matched to a gene: 17. The chain's CDR3 is CASSLSWPGQGGADTEAFF. The CDR3 region has the DNA TGTGCCAGCAGCTTGTCCTGGCCGGGACAGGGTGGGGCGGACACTGAAGCTTTCTTT. Supplemented by reference TRBV13 and TRBJ1-1, the full variable domain reads AAGVIQSPRHLIKEKRETATLKCYPIPRHDTVYWYQQGPGQDPQFLISFYEKMQSDKGSIPDRFSAQQFSDYHSELNMSSLELGDSALYFCASSLSWPGQGGADTEAFFGQGTRLTVV.

This clone was seen repeatedly, ten times or more. CDR3 sequence: CASSQGSGGPYEQYF. CDR3 nucleotide sequence: TGTGCCAGCAGCCAAGGTTCGGGAGGGCCCTACGAGCAGTACTTC. The chain recombines TRBV3-1 (or the pseudogene TRBV3-2) with TRBJ2-7; 8 positions agree with TRBD2. Per the germline V gene, CDR1 is LGHDT and CDR2 is YNNKEL (reference sequence). This CDR3 spans 15 amino acids. The junction had 4 bases not matched to a gene; V was cut back by 1 base and J by 2 bases.

By share, this clone ranks as large. The gene calls are TRBV3-1 (or the pseudogene TRBV3-2) and TRBJ1-5; 7 bases fit TRBD1. Losses at the gene ends were 0 bases for V and 5 bases for J; bases not matched to a gene: 4. Looked up from germline, CDR1 is LGHDT and CDR2 is YNNKEL (reference sequence). The CDR3 has 15 amino acids. CDR3 region: CASSQDGRGDQPQHF. DNA for the CDR3: TGTGCCAGCAGCCAAGATGGCAGGGGGGATCAGCCCCAGCATTTT.

This chain links TRBV6-5 with TRBJ1-1; possibly TRBD1 for D (6 bases). Per the germline V gene, CDR1 is MNHEY and CDR2 is SVGAGI. This CDR3 is built from 14 residues. V was cut by 2 bases and J by 3 bases, with 10 bases left in between. The CDR3 DNA reads TGTGCCAGCAGTTACGGGGGACAATACACTGAAGCTTTCTTT. Translated: CASSYGGQYTEAFF.

The sample holds many counts of this clone. CDR3 sequence: CASSLFGSRDEQFF. CDR3 DNA sequence: TGTGCCAGCAGCTTATTCGGGAGTAGGGATGAGCAGTTCTTC. The chain joins TRBV7-8 to TRBJ2-1; weak D call: TRBD2 (6 bases). The CDR3 extends over 14 amino acids. V was clipped by 2 bases and J by 8 bases, with 13 bases between them. Germline CDR1 SGHVS, CDR2 FQNEAQ.

This clone was found many times. The chain carries TRBV27 and TRBJ2-7; the match to TRBD2 covers 8 bases. The ends lost 1 base at V and 2 bases at J; junction bases unmatched: 4. The CDR3 runs to 15 residues. CDR1 and CDR2 from the germline V gene are MNHEY and SMNVEV (reference sequence). The CDR3 reads CASSLWAGGPYEQYF. DNA of the CDR3: TGTGCCAGCAGTTTATGGGCGGGAGGCCCCTACGAGCAGTACTTC.

As regards this clone: Likely a read error: the CDR3 ends without its conserved phenylalanine or tryptophan. The DNA is left out, because the CDR3 cannot be placed on it with certainty; the CDR3 is given as TCRdb lists it. V gene TRBV12-3 or TRBV12-4 combines with J gene TRBJ1-5; the D call of TRBD1 is as the table states it, not checked on the DNA. With termini counted, the CDR3 has 12 amino acids. This chain's CDR3 is CASRRRQDQPSI.